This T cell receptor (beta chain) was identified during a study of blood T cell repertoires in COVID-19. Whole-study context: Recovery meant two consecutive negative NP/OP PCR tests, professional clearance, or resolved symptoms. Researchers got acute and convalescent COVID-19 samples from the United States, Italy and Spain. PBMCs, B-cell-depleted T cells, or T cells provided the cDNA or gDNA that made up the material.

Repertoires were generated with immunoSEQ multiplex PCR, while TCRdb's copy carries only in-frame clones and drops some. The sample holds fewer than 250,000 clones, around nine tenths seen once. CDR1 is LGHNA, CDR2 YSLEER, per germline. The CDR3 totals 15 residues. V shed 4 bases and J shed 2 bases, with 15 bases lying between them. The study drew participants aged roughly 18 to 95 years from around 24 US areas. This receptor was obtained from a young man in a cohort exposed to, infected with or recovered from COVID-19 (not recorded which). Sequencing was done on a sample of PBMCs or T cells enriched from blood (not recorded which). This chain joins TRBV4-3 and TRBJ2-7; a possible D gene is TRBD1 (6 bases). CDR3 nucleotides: TGCGCCAGCAGCCTTACAGGGCCCTCGACCTACGAGCAGTACTTC. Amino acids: CASSLTGPSTYEQYF.